This TCR beta chain derives from a study of T cells in Graves' hyperthyroidism and ophthalmopathy. General study results and limits: Clonotypes that were expanded in thyroid above 0.001 mostly appeared in blood too.

J was trimmed by 4 bases and V by 6 bases; bases with no gene match: 4. The CDR3 sequence is 13 residues long. Germline V gives CDR1 SGHTS, CDR2 YDEGEE. There were TCR beta CDR3 regions amplified from RNA transcripts. With the HTBI primer set, the TCR CDR3 went through a first round of RT-PCR. Using its own MiXCR run on the multiplex PCR reads, TCRdb lists one record per CDR3 protein. This table holds 75,000 to 100,000 distinct CDR3 sequences, about 40% found once. Graves' hyperthyroidism showing no ophthalmopathy progression within 18 months was considered stable. Patients aged 18 to 65 had newly diagnosed hyperthyroidism that had lasted under 2 months. This clonotype occurred many times. No antigen is known for it.

The clonotype comes from a woman aged 25 to 45 with Graves' hyperthyroidism. This chain joins TRBV5-8 and TRBJ2-5; the match to TRBD2 covers 9 bases. Sequencing input: peripheral blood or thyroid tissue (not recorded which). The CDR3: CASKKREAETQYF. CDR3 DNA: TGTGCCAGCAAAAAGCGGGAGGCAGAGACCCAGTACTTC. The variable domain in full, completed from reference TRBV5-8 and TRBJ2-5, reads EAGVTQSPTHLIKTRGQQATLRCSPISGHTSVYWYQQALGLGLQFLLWYDEGEERNRGNFPPRFSGRQFPNYSSELNVNALELEDSALYLCASKKREAETQYFGPGTRLLVL.